The 27 T cell receptor beta chains below all came from one sample that was sequenced in a study of cytomegalovirus exposure and HLA in healthy donors. Primers included in the PCR were 60 Vbeta and 13 Jbeta primers. Assay: immunoSEQ multiplex PCR; the TCRdb copy retains only in-frame clones and omits some. The sample contains about 150,000 clones, around 75% of which appear only once. Sequencing was done on a sample of PBMCs. These receptors originate from a young man in good health and CMV-seronegative.

The rearrangement uses TRBV18 and TRBJ2-5; maybe TRBD1 (6 bases). Trimming stripped 6 bases from V and 4 bases from J, with 12 bases between. The germline CDR1 and CDR2 sequences are KGHSH and LQKENI. CDR3 size: 13 residues. The CDR3 bases are TGTGCCAGCTCTACAGGGACCACAGAGACCCAGTACTTC. Translating it yields CASSTGTTETQYF.

On this clone itself: This clone may be a read error of a much larger clone one base away. The rearrangement joins TRBV6-6 to TRBJ2-1; 9 bases are a match to TRBD2. The germline CDR1 and CDR2 sequences are MNHNY and SVGAGI (reference sequence). The CDR3 has 14 amino acids. J was trimmed by 11 bases and V by 2 bases; bases with no gene match: 7. The CDR3: CASSYGTSNGKQFF. The CDR3 bases are TGTGCCAGCAGTTACGGGACTAGCAATGGTAAGCAGTTCTTC.

The chain joins TRBV5-1 to TRBJ2-7, with D possibly matching TRBD2 (6 bases). Trimming cost V 1 base and J 2 bases, with 16 bases left between them. Germline V gene data show CDR1 as SGHRS and CDR2 as YFSETQ. The CDR3 totals 16 residues. Written as DNA, the CDR3 is TGCGCCAGCAGCTTGAGCGGTGGCGGGACCGCCTACGAGCAGTACTTC. Protein product: CASSLSGGGTAYEQYF.

The chain links TRBV10-1 to TRBJ1-6; TRBD1 might be the D (5 bases). The CDR3 length is 14 residues. V lost 3 bases, J lost 7 bases, and 10 bases lay in between. From germline, CDR1 is WNHNN and CDR2 SYGVQD (reference sequence). In DNA form, the CDR3 reads TGCGCCAGCAGTGATGGAGGGGCCAATTCACCCCTCCACTTT. This encodes CASSDGGANSPLHF.

The chain is built from TRBV5-1 and TRBJ2-5; TRBD2 aligns across 14 bases. Germline loops: CDR1 SGHRS, CDR2 YFSETQ. The CDR3 sequence is 15 residues long. With 4 bases clipped from V and 4 bases from J, the junction kept 3 bases outside the gene matches. The CDR3 protein is CASSQGLAGVETQYF. The CDR3 DNA reads TGCGCCAGCAGCCAGGGACTAGCGGGAGTAGAGACCCAGTACTTC.

CDR3 loop: CASSLEVAVSNEKLFF. Here the CDR3 DNA reads TGCGCCAGCAGCTTGGAGGTGGCGGTGTCTAATGAAAAACTGTTTTTT. V usage is TRBV5-1 and J usage is TRBJ1-4; D unresolved. The germline V gene has CDR1 SGHRS and CDR2 YFSETQ. V dropped 0 bases and J dropped 3 bases, with 12 bases sitting between them. The CDR3 has 16 amino acids.

Regarding this clone: Sequence at one end of the junction differs from germline and may be a read error. The rearrangement uses TRBV5-6 and TRBJ2-2, with 7 bases identical to TRBD2. This CDR3 has 14 amino acids. CDR1 is SGHDT, CDR2 YYEEEE, per germline. The CDR3 DNA reads TGTGCCAGCAGCTTGAGGGAGGGTAACGGGAAGCTGTTTTTT. It translates to CASSLREGNGKLFF.

J is TRBJ1-2 and V is TRBV19, with 9 bases matching TRBD1. CDR1 LNHDA and CDR2 SQIVND come from the germline V gene (reference sequence). The V gene end was trimmed by 4 bases and the J gene end by 2 bases; junction bases not matched to a gene: 2. This CDR3 region has 14 residues. CDR3 amino acids: CASSSGTGNYGYTF. The CDR3 DNA reads TGTGCCAGTAGTAGCGGGACAGGGAACTATGGCTACACCTTC.

The chain links TRBV7-2 to TRBJ1-5, with 7 bases lining up with TRBD1. The CDR3 is 15 amino acids. Germline CDR1 SGHTA, CDR2 FQGNSA. Losses at the gene ends were 1 base for V and 4 bases for J; bases not matched to a gene: 4. The DNA for the CDR3 is TGTGCCAGCAGCTTAGGACAGGGAACAAATCAGCCCCAGCATTTT. Its translation is CASSLGQGTNQPQHF.

The chain couples TRBV7-2 to TRBJ2-5; D is possibly TRBD2 (5 bases). The germline V and J ends were trimmed by 3 bases and 11 bases, with 19 bases remaining between them. The CDR3 has 14 residues. Germline lookup yields CDR1 SGHTA and CDR2 FQGNSA. The CDR3 spells CASSFKVTAWEQYF. In DNA, the CDR3 is TGTGCCAGCAGCTTTAAAGTTACAGCCTGGGAGCAGTACTTC.

The table lists this clone with a few counts. The chain combines TRBV9 with TRBJ1-2; the match to TRBD1 covers 11 bases. The germline CDR1 and CDR2 sequences are SGDLS and YYNGEE. The trim removed 3 bases at V and 8 bases at J, leaving 18 bases unmatched. The CDR3 contains 18 residues. In nucleotides, the CDR3 is TGTGCCAGCAGCGCCTCCGGGACAGGGGGTCTAGTCGGCTTCGGCTACACCTTC. Amino acids: CASSASGTGGLVGFGYTF.

V usage is TRBV5-1 and J usage is TRBJ2-1; 7 nucleotides align to TRBD2. This CDR3 spans 15 amino acids. Losses at the gene ends were 2 bases for V and 2 bases for J; bases not matched to a gene: 4. Germline V gene lookup returns CDR1 SGHRS and CDR2 YFSETQ. CDR3 bases: TGCGCCAGCAGCTTTTTGAGCGGGGCCTACAATGAGCAGTTCTTC. It yields the protein CASSFLSGAYNEQFF. The complete variable domain, with remaining parts taken from reference TRBV5-1 and TRBJ2-1, reads KAGVTQTPRYLIKTRGQQVTLSCSPISGHRSVSWYQQTPGQGLQFLFEYFSETQRNKGNFPGRFSGRQFSNSRSEMNVSTLELGDSALYLCASSFLSGAYNEQFFGPGTRLTVL.

The rearrangement links TRBV19 to TRBJ2-3, with D perhaps matching TRBD2 (5 bases). The CDR3 length is 15 residues. The germline CDR1 and CDR2 sequences are LNHDA and SQIVND (reference sequence). V lost 3 bases, J lost 0 bases, and 10 bases lay in between. The CDR3 loop is CASSMLAVSTDTQYF. CDR3 bases: TGTGCCAGTAGTATGCTAGCAGTTAGCACAGATACGCAGTATTTT.

The chain has TRBV10-3 and TRBJ2-3; 9 bases are a match to TRBD2. There are 16 residues in the CDR3. The germline CDR1 and CDR2 sequences are ENHRY and SYGVKD. V lost 6 bases to trimming and J lost 3 bases; unmatched junction nucleotides: 10. Written as DNA, the CDR3 is TGTGCCATCAGCCTTTTAGCGGGAGTGGGTACAGATACGCAGTATTTT. As protein: CAISLLAGVGTDTQYF.

CDR3 DNA: TGTGCCAGCAGTTATTCGTCTTCAGGGGTCGAGCAGTACTTC. Amino acid sequence: CASSYSSSGVEQYF. This rearrangement joins TRBV6-5 to TRBJ2-7; tentatively, D is TRBD1 (6 bases). This CDR3 contains 14 residues. The germline V and J ends were trimmed by 3 bases and 6 bases, with 15 bases remaining between them. CDR1 is MNHEY, CDR2 SVGAGI, per germline.

This CDR3 reads CASSFSQRGPYEQYF. In DNA form, the CDR3 reads TGTGCCAGCAGCTTTAGCCAGCGGGGACCCTACGAGCAGTACTTC. V is TRBV5-6 and J is TRBJ2-7, with 7 bases identical to TRBD2. With 2 bases clipped from V and 2 bases from J, the junction kept 7 bases outside the gene matches. The germline V gene encodes CDR1 SGHDT and CDR2 YYEEEE. The CDR3 has 15 residues.

This clone occurred a few times. The rearrangement joins TRBV28 to TRBJ2-4, with 7 bases fitting TRBD2. The trim removed 7 bases at V and 5 bases at J, leaving 11 bases unmatched. The CDR3 is made up of 15 amino acids. Germline-derived CDR1 and CDR2 are MDHEN and SYDVKM. The CDR3 region has the DNA TGTGCCAGCAATATGGGTGGCGGGAGCCAAAACATTCAGTACTTC. It encodes CASNMGGGSQNIQYF.

The gene calls are TRBV6-6 and TRBJ2-3; 8 bases agree with TRBD1. The CDR3 sequence is 12 residues long. Trimming removed 6 bases from V and 11 bases from J; junction bases left unmatched: 7. From germline, CDR1 is MNHNY and CDR2 SVGAGI (reference sequence). The chain's CDR3 is CASSLGQGRQYF. In DNA, the CDR3 is TGTGCCAGCAGCCTCGGACAGGGAAGGCAGTATTTT.

This clone has just a few counts. The genes are TRBV9 and TRBJ2-4; D may be TRBD2 (7 bases). CDR1 is SGDLS, CDR2 YYNGEE, per germline. The V and J ends lost 4 bases and 9 bases respectively, with 17 bases between them. The CDR3 is made up of 14 amino acids. CDR3 sequence (DNA): TGTGCCAGCAGCCCTTACAGGGAGGGAAGCATTCAGTACTTC. It yields the protein CASSPYREGSIQYF.

The genes are TRBV10-2 and TRBJ1-1; D is undetermined. V was shortened by 9 bases and J by 6 bases, with 11 bases between the two germline ends. The CDR3 is made up of 11 amino acids. Germline CDR1 reads WSHSY; CDR2 reads SAAADI. CDR3 loop: CASSGWSEAFF. The CDR3 DNA reads TGCGCCAGTAGCGGGTGGTCTGAAGCTTTCTTT.

This clone was seen a few times. CDR3 DNA: TGTGCCTGGACCCACCGACAGGGTAATTCACCCCTCCACTTT. Translated, it gives CAWTHRQGNSPLHF. V gene TRBV30 combines with J gene TRBJ1-6, with 7 positions matching TRBD1. CDR1 and CDR2 from the germline V gene are GTSNPN and SVGIG (reference sequence). Trimming removed 4 bases from V and 6 bases from J; junction bases left unmatched: 6. This CDR3 spans 14 amino acids.

The gene calls are TRBV7-6 and TRBJ1-6, with D unclear. The length of the CDR3 is 12 residues. Between the trimmed V and J ends, which lost 4 bases and 8 bases, there was a span of 6 bases. Germline loops: CDR1 SGHVS, CDR2 FNYEAQ. The CDR3 here is CASSSQDSPLHF. CDR3 DNA sequence: TGTGCCAGCAGCTCACAAGATTCACCCCTCCACTTT. The full variable domain, in which reference TRBV7-6 and TRBJ1-6 provide the parts outside the CDR3, is GAGVSQSPRYKVTKRGQDVALRCDPISGHVSLYWYRQALGQGPEFLTYFNYEAQQDKSGLPNDRFSAERPEGSISTLTIQRTEQRDSAMYRCASSSQDSPLHFGNGTRLTVT.

The rearrangement links TRBV27 to TRBJ2-5, with TRBD2 identical over 7 bases. The CDR3 extends over 14 amino acids. Trimming cost V 6 bases and J 5 bases; bases outside gene matches: 9. Germline V gives CDR1 MNHEY, CDR2 SMNVEV (reference sequence). The chain's CDR3 is CASSRTTSWETQYF. CDR3 bases: TGTGCCAGCAGCCGAACGACTAGCTGGGAGACCCAGTACTTC.

V gene TRBV19 combines with J gene TRBJ2-5, with 7 bases fitting TRBD1. There are 14 residues in the CDR3. Trimming removed 5 bases from V and 5 bases from J; junction bases left unmatched: 8. Germline V gene data show CDR1 as LNHDA and CDR2 as SQIVND (reference sequence). CDR3 sequence: CASSDNRGRETQYF. The CDR3 bases are TGTGCCAGTAGTGATAACAGGGGTCGGGAGACCCAGTACTTC.

This clone was found a few times. The CDR3 loop reads CASRGGGHQPQHF. For the CDR3, the DNA is TGTGCCAGCAGGGGTGGAGGGCATCAGCCCCAGCATTTT. This sequence joins TRBV28 and TRBJ1-5; no clear D. The CDR3 spans 13 residues. The germline V gene encodes CDR1 MDHEN and CDR2 SYDVKM. V gave up 6 bases and J gave up 5 bases, with 11 bases separating them.

The chain couples TRBV2 to TRBJ1-2; TRBD1 matches 12 bases. Germline CDR1 and CDR2: SNHLY and FYNNEI. The CDR3 extends over 17 amino acids. The junction had 7 bases not matched to a gene; V was cut back by 0 bases and J by 5 bases. For the CDR3, the DNA is TGTGCCAGCAGTGAAGCGCTAGGGACAGGGGGCGGGTATGGCTACACCTTC. Protein: CASSEALGTGGGYGYTF. Using reference TRBV2 and TRBJ1-2 for the parts outside the CDR3, the full variable domain is EPEVTQTPSHQVTQMGQEVILRCVPISNHLYFYWYRQILGQKVEFLVSFYNNEISEKSEIFDDQFSVERPDGSNFTLKIRSTKLEDSAMYFCASSEALGTGGGYGYTFGSGTRLTVV.

The rearrangement joins TRBV7-9 to TRBJ1-3, with D possibly TRBD1 on 6 matching bases. V lost 5 bases to trimming and J lost 2 bases, with 10 bases between them. Germline assignment: CDR1 SEHNR and CDR2 FQNEAQ (reference sequence). The CDR3 contains 14 residues. CDR3 protein: CASSHRTAGNTIYF. The CDR3 region has the DNA TGTGCCAGCAGCCATCGGACAGCTGGAAACACCATATATTTT.